The subject of this entry is one TCR beta chain. Its matching antigen is unknown. The CDR3 is 16 residues long. V lost 3 bases to trimming and J lost 4 bases; unmatched junction nucleotides: 11. The germline V gene encodes CDR1 MNHNY and CDR2 SVGAGI (reference sequence). The data were taken from a study of cytomegalovirus exposure and HLA in healthy donors. As for the study in general: Around 80 million unique TCRs from HLA-typed donors were held in an early data release. Study results and limitations: TCR association rates varied by HLA locus in a later analysis, with DRB1 highest and HLA-C lowest.

The study ran its PCR with 60 Vbeta and 13 Jbeta primers. Repertoires were generated with immunoSEQ multiplex PCR, while TCRdb's copy carries only in-frame clones and drops some. The data show around 280,000 clones, 85% to 90% seen once. The receptor's source is a woman aged 18-29 years in good health and CMV-seronegative. This chain links TRBV6-6 with TRBJ1-1; 7 bases match TRBD1. The specimen sequenced was PBMCs. CDR3 DNA sequence: TGTGCCAGCAGTTATTCCCGACAGGGAACGCGCACTGAAGCTTTCTTT. Protein product: CASSYSRQGTRTEAFF.